The sequence of this T cell receptor beta chain was determined in a study of regulatory T cells in long-lasting Graves disease. This clonotype was seen repeatedly, ten times or more. Its matching antigen is unknown. Study results and caveats: It was possible that the small sample size reduced accuracy. Sharing of public clonotypes was greater in persistent patients (about 2,500) than in new patients (around 890). Persistent disease samples used TRBV28, TRBJ1-2 and TRBJ2-5 preferentially. Persistent Graves' patients possessed reduced TCR diversity relative to recently diagnosed ones.

Arm-PCR of CDR3 regions and iRepertoire HTBI primers were used to build TCR beta libraries. TCRdb re-analysed the multiplex PCR reads in MiXCR, keeping a single row per CDR3 protein. Of about 430,000 distinct CDR3 sequences detected, 21% appear once; the ten largest clones hold 13% to 15%. Deletions cut 8 bases from V and 3 bases from J, with 8 bases between. The length of the CDR3 is 12 residues. Germline loops: CDR1 LNHNV, CDR2 YYDKDF (reference sequence). As to time point: persistent/refractory GD, antithyroid drugs over 5 years with positive TRAb. The TCR library used RNA extracted from PBMCs. The genes are TRBV15 and TRBJ1-5; the D is unclear. This sequence was found in a female donor with Graves disease. The specimen comprised peripheral blood mononuclear cells (PBMCs), sampled when the disease was refractory, from a patient treated with antithyroid drugs. The CDR3 nucleotides are TGTGCCACCGGGCAGAACAATCAGCCCCAGCATTTT. This sequence encodes CATGQNNQPQHF.